This paragraph reports one TCR beta chain. Data came from immunoSEQ multiplex PCR; TCRdb stores just in-frame clones and leaves some out. This sample has approximately 74,000 clones, with about 90% found just once. Per germline, CDR1 SGHRS and CDR2 YFSETQ. CDR3 size: 15 residues. V lost 4 bases, J lost 2 bases, and 7 bases stayed unmatched. This entry is derived from a study of blood T cell repertoires in COVID-19. This clonotype was sampled from a woman of 80 years or more with active or convalescent COVID-19. The sample was peripheral blood. The genes are TRBV5-1 and TRBJ1-2; the match to TRBD1 covers 8 bases. Written as DNA, the CDR3 is TGCGCCAGCAGCCCAAGGACAGGGAGGAACTATGGCTACACCTTC. As protein: CASSPRTGRNYGYTF.